The present TCR beta chain was sequenced within a study of OX40 agonist ivuxolimab in advanced cancers. Background on the study: Three patients responded partially, comprising one with hepatocellular carcinoma and two with cutaneous melanoma.

Some clones are missing from TCRdb's copy, which holds only in-frame ones; the method was immunoSEQ multiplex PCR. The profile shows under 85,000 clones, around 93% of them singletons. V lost 2 bases and J lost 2, with 13 bases in between. Looked up from germline, CDR1 is LGHNA and CDR2 is YNFKEQ. The CDR3 sequence is 15 residues long. The clonotype comes from an adult with an advanced solid tumor such as melanoma, head and neck, liver or kidney cancer. Here the sequenced sample was CD4+ or CD8+ T cells sorted from blood, taken in a trial of the OX40 agonist ivuxolimab. V and J are TRBV4-2 and TRBJ2-7; D is perhaps TRBD2 (6 bases). The CDR3 here is CASSQRPGGPYEQYF. In nucleotides, the CDR3 is TGTGCCAGCAGCCAAAGACCCGGGGGTCCCTACGAGCAGTACTTC.